This is a list of T cell receptor beta chains from one sample in a study of Graves' ophthalmopathy and Graves' hyperthyroidism. TCRdb processed the multiplex PCR reads anew with MiXCR; each CDR3 protein has one entry. This table has about 48,000 distinct CDR3 sequences, under 55% appearing once. Sequenced material: peripheral blood. The receptors shown here come from an adult man with Graves' ophthalmopathy. CDR3s include the opening cysteine and the closing phenylalanine or tryptophan. A D gene is named only where the DNA matches it firmly. Some rows have no size entry. The others give once, few or many, or a class for an expanded clone.

J	size	D	V	CDR3	DNA
TRBJ2-1	-	-	TRBV5-1	CASSLASAHEQFF	TGCGCCAGCAGCTTGGCTAGCGCCCATGAGCAGTTCTTC
TRBJ2-3	-	TRBD2	TRBV7-9	CASSPRAGGTDTQYF	TGTGCCAGCAGCCCCCGTGCGGGAGGCACAGATACGCAGTATTTT
TRBJ2-2	many	-	TRBV10-3	CAISAGISNTGELFF	TGTGCCATCAGCGCCGGGATATCGAACACCGGGGAGCTGTTTTTT
TRBJ2-3	many	-	TRBV5-5	CASGLRSGTDTQYF	TGTGCCAGCGGTCTAAGGAGCGGCACAGATACGCAGTATTTT
TRBJ2-7	-	TRBD2	TRBV2	CASSASTSGRAFYEQYF	TGTGCCAGCAGTGCAAGCACTAGCGGGAGAGCGTTCTACGAGCAGTACTTC
TRBJ1-4	many	-	TRBV20-1	CSAREAAKNYLNEKLFF	TGCAGTGCTAGAGAGGCAGCGAAGAACTACCTCAATGAAAAACTGTTTTTT
TRBJ2-1	many	TRBD2	TRBV11-3	CASSLGPGGFYEQFF	TGTGCCAGCAGCTTAGGCCCGGGAGGATTCTATGAGCAGTTCTTC
TRBJ2-3	many	-	TRBV20-1	CSARATGYTQYF	TGCAGTGCTAGAGCTACTGGATATACGCAGTATTTT
TRBJ2-1	many	TRBD2	TRBV19	CASSISGGGASYNEQFF	TGTGCCAGTAGTATTAGTGGCGGGGGGGCCTCGTACAATGAGCAGTTCTTC
TRBJ2-7	many	-	TRBV3-1	CASSQAPGVREQYF	TGTGCCAGCAGCCAAGCTCCGGGAGTGCGGGAGCAGTACTTC
TRBJ2-7	-	-	TRBV10-3	CAISEKTGSWTSSYEQYF	TGTGCCATCAGTGAGAAAACAGGGTCGTGGACTAGTTCCTACGAGCAGTACTTC
TRBJ2-1	-	TRBD2	TRBV7-2	CASSFTSGRAYNEQFF	TGTGCCAGCAGCTTTACTAGCGGGAGGGCCTACAATGAGCAGTTCTTC
TRBJ2-3	many	-	TRBV4-1	CASSQDRGHVTDTQYF	TGCGCCAGCAGCCAAGATCGGGGCCACGTCACAGATACGCAGTATTTT
TRBJ2-1	-	TRBD1	TRBV11-2	CASSPGTGGNEQFF	TGTGCCAGCAGCCCAGGGACAGGGGGCAATGAGCAGTTCTTC
TRBJ2-1	many	TRBD2	TRBV24-1	CATSDPGTSVYEQFF	TGTGCCACCAGTGACCCCGGGACTAGCGTTTATGAGCAGTTCTTC
TRBJ2-3	-	-	TRBV29-1	CSVDKRGGTDTQYF	TGCAGCGTTGACAAAAGGGGCGGGACAGATACGCAGTATTTT
TRBJ2-2	many	-	TRBV19	CASSPQGPWGELFF	TGTGCCAGTAGCCCCCAGGGCCCTTGGGGGGAGCTGTTTTTT
TRBJ1-4	many	-	TRBV7-9	CASSFYSTNEKLFF	TGTGCCAGCAGCTTCTATTCAACTAATGAAAAACTGTTTTTT